Below, 10 T cell receptor beta chains from the same sample are listed, as sequenced in a study of response to subunit inactivated influenza vaccine. TCRdb reprocessed the RT-PCR reads with MiXCR, giving one entry per CDR3 protein. This table has under 500,000 distinct CDR3 sequences, roughly 9.8% appearing once. The sequencing used PBMCs from blood, collected about 40 days after vaccination. Receptors originate from a man aged 50 or older who received an inactivated influenza vaccine.

The J gene is TRBJ2-2, the V gene TRBV20-1; TRBD1 might be the D (5 bases). CDR1 DFQATT and CDR2 SNEGSKA come from the germline V gene (reference sequence). The CDR3 has 14 amino acids. Trimming took 0 bases from V and 5 from J, leaving 10 bases between them. CDR3 region: CSAREQGKTGELFF. CDR3 nucleotide sequence: TGCAGTGCTAGAGAGCAGGGAAAAACCGGGGAGCTGTTTTTT.

The V call is TRBV11-1, the J call TRBJ2-1; 11 bases line up with TRBD2. The CDR3 contains 18 residues. CDR1 and CDR2 (germline): SGHAT, FQDESV (reference sequence). V lost 2 bases and J lost 9; bases outside the gene matches: 15. In DNA, the CDR3 is TGTGCCAGCAGCTTACCCCCTCGACTAGCGGGATGGAACGGTGAGCAGTTCTTC. It encodes CASSLPPRLAGWNGEQFF.

This clonotype was counted between two and nine times. The rearrangement links TRBV7-9 to TRBJ1-2; perhaps TRBD1 as D (5 bases). Per germline, CDR1 SEHNR and CDR2 FQNEAQ (reference sequence). V was cut by 1 base and J by 6 bases, with 15 bases left in between. The CDR3 loop spans 15 amino acids. CDR3 protein: CASSLGKGLVDGYTF. CDR3 coding DNA: TGTGCCAGCAGCTTAGGGAAGGGGCTCGTCGATGGCTACACCTTC.

Only a few counts were recorded for this clonotype. V is TRBV14 and J is TRBJ1-2, with TRBD1 as a possible D gene (5 bases). The CDR3 is 16 amino acids. Germline V gene sequence: CDR1 SGHDN, CDR2 FVKESK. Trimming took 0 bases from V and 0 from J, leaving 11 bases between them. The CDR3 protein is CASSQEYGGANYGYTF. The DNA for the CDR3 is TGTGCCAGCAGCCAAGAGTATGGGGGAGCTAACTATGGCTACACCTTC.

The chain has TRBV4-1 and TRBJ1-1; D call uncertain. The germline V and J ends were trimmed by 0 bases and 2 bases, with 7 bases remaining between them. The germline CDR1 and CDR2 sequences are MGHRA and YSYEKL. This CDR3 comprises 14 residues. CDR3 coding DNA: TGCGCCAGCAGCCAAGATAACAGAAACACTGAAGCTTTCTTT. This translates into CASSQDNRNTEAFF.

This clonotype was observed a handful of times. The chain uses TRBV24-1 and TRBJ2-5; 10 bases match TRBD2. Germline CDR1 KGHDR, CDR2 SFDVKD. Losses at the gene ends were 3 bases for V and 5 bases for J; bases not matched to a gene: 5. The length of the CDR3 is 15 residues. The CDR3 coding sequence is TGTGCCACCAGTGATCCCGGGACTAGCGAGGAGACCCAGTACTTC. Its protein product is CATSDPGTSEETQYF.

This clonotype was recorded a few times. The rearrangement uses TRBV28 and TRBJ2-5; 9 nucleotides agree with TRBD2. The CDR3 is made up of 16 amino acids. Germline-derived CDR1 and CDR2 are MDHEN and SYDVKM. Trimming cost V 3 bases and J 1 base; bases outside gene matches: 6. CDR3 sequence reads: CASSFSRGGFQETQYF. DNA for the CDR3: TGTGCCAGCAGTTTTTCGCGGGGGGGCTTCCAAGAGACCCAGTACTTC.

The chain has TRBV28 and TRBJ2-1; 11 nucleotides match TRBD2. Germline CDR1 and CDR2: MDHEN and SYDVKM. The CDR3 covers 14 residues. V was clipped by 7 bases and J by 4 bases; unmatched bases: 3. The CDR3: CASTWTSGYNEQFF. The CDR3 region has the DNA TGTGCCAGCACCTGGACTAGCGGGTACAATGAGCAGTTCTTC.

This clonotype was picked up one time. CDR3 sequence reads: CASRKTGAYSGNTIYF. CDR3 bases: TGTGCCAGCAGGAAGACAGGGGCGTACTCTGGAAACACCATATATTTT. This chain joins TRBV2 and TRBJ1-3; 8 nucleotides agree with TRBD1. Germline CDR1 reads SNHLY; CDR2 reads FYNNEI. V was pared by 6 bases and J by 0 bases, with 7 bases of the junction left unmatched. The CDR3 has 16 residues.

The V gene is TRBV5-1, the J gene TRBJ2-4; D call uncertain. Germline V gives CDR1 SGHRS, CDR2 YFSETQ. The V end was cut by 4 bases, the J end by 13 bases, with 15 bases between. The CDR3 is made up of 12 amino acids. The CDR3 loop reads CASSEDAGGQYF. CDR3 nucleotide sequence: TGCGCCAGCAGCGAGGACGCCGGTGGACAGTACTTC.